These 26 T cell receptor beta chains share one sample of origin, sequenced in a study of radiotherapy plus CTLA-4 blockade in lung cancer (dated by TCRdb to 2017 to 2018). The library was built by means of the immunoSEQ multiplex PCR assay. This immuneACCESS table, as held by TCRdb, lists in-frame sequences with V and J called but not all clones. Of the missing ones, under half trace to an unresolved V gene in checked studies; the others have no known cause. The sample includes around 72,000 clones, with roughly 78% observed a single time. The top ten clones comprise 7% to 7.5% of the sample. The specimen was peripheral blood, collected from a patient treated with radiotherapy plus ipilimumab. These receptors were taken from a human donor with non-small cell lung cancer who had a complete response to radiotherapy plus ipilimumab.

The chain couples TRBV7-2 to TRBJ2-5; no firm D call. V dropped 5 bases and J dropped 3 bases, with 13 bases sitting between them. The CDR3 sequence is 14 residues long. Looked up from germline, CDR1 is SGHTA and CDR2 is FQGNSA. CDR3 residues: CASSPDPVEETQYF. CDR3 nucleotide sequence: TGTGCCAGCAGCCCGGACCCCGTGGAAGAGACCCAGTACTTC.

This chain connects TRBV7-2 to TRBJ1-5, with unresolved D. The ends were cut back, 2 bases at V and 2 bases at J, with 7 bases in the middle. The germline CDR1 and CDR2 sequences are SGHTA and FQGNSA. The CDR3 extends over 14 amino acids. CDR3 loop: CASSLTSGNQPQHF. CDR3 DNA: TGTGCCAGCAGCTTAACAAGCGGCAATCAGCCCCAGCATTTT.

CDR3 nucleotides: TGTGCCAGCTCACCACCCGTAAGACAGGACATGAACACTGAAGCTTTCTTT. As protein: CASSPPVRQDMNTEAFF. The chain joins TRBV18 to TRBJ1-1, with D perhaps TRBD1 (6 bases). Germline CDR1 and CDR2: KGHSH and LQKENI. Trimming cost V 0 bases and J 0 bases, with 14 bases left between them. The CDR3 is 17 amino acids.

The chain is built from TRBV6-5 and TRBJ2-1, with 10 bases identical to TRBD2. Germline V gene lookup returns CDR1 MNHEY and CDR2 SVGAGI. The CDR3 length is 15 residues. The V gene end was trimmed by 0 bases and the J gene end by 7 bases; junction bases not matched to a gene: 3. Written as DNA, the CDR3 is TGTGCCAGCAGTTACTCGGGAGCGGGAGGGAATGAGCAGTTCTTC. Its translation is CASSYSGAGGNEQFF.

The count of this clone is one. The chain uses TRBV15 and TRBJ1-1; D is undetermined. V was cut by 0 bases and J by 5 bases, with 10 bases left in between. The CDR3 totals 14 residues. Germline CDR1 and CDR2: LNHNV and YYDKDF (reference sequence). The CDR3 bases are TGTGCCACCAGCAGAGATTCCTGGGTTACTGAAGCTTTCTTT. Encoded protein: CATSRDSWVTEAFF.

This rearrangement joins TRBV5-5 to TRBJ1-4; TRBD1 agrees at 7 bases. Germline V gene sequence: CDR1 SGHKS, CDR2 YYEKEE (reference sequence). Unmatched junction bases numbered 4, after V lost 0 bases and J lost 2 bases. The length of the CDR3 is 16 residues. The CDR3 bases are TGTGCCAGCAGCTTGGGCAGGGGGTTTACTAATGAAAAACTGTTTTTT. Its translation: CASSLGRGFTNEKLFF.

This clone was observed a handful of times. V is TRBV18 and J is TRBJ1-6, with TRBD1 identical over 7 bases. Per the germline V gene, CDR1 is KGHSH and CDR2 is LQKENI. This CDR3 has 15 residues. Trimming removed 2 bases from V and 8 bases from J; junction bases left unmatched: 6. The CDR3 reads CASSPNSDRDSPLHF. The CDR3, as DNA: TGTGCCAGCTCACCAAACAGCGACAGGGATTCACCCCTCCACTTT.

The chain employs TRBV4-3 and TRBJ2-2; D is undetermined. Germline lookup yields CDR1 LGHNA and CDR2 YSLEER. Trimming left V 0 bases short and J 8 bases short, with 13 bases between. The CDR3 loop spans 15 amino acids. CDR3 residues: CASSQDRLQVGELFF. The CDR3 DNA reads TGCGCCAGCAGCCAAGATCGGCTCCAGGTAGGGGAGCTGTTTTTT.

The chain carries TRBV6-4 and TRBJ2-1; D may be TRBD2 (7 bases). The CDR3 length is 16 residues. V lost 0 bases to trimming and J lost 11 bases, with 20 bases between them. From germline, CDR1 is MRHNA and CDR2 SNTAGT. The CDR3 coding sequence is TGTGCCAGCAGTGACTCGGGTGGGGGGGCCGCGAGTCAGCAGTTCTTC. Protein product: CASSDSGGGAASQQFF.

V usage is TRBV7-2 and J usage is TRBJ2-1, with D unresolved. The CDR3 consists of 16 residues. Trimming removed 1 base from V and 2 bases from J, with 12 bases in between. The germline CDR1 and CDR2 sequences are SGHTA and FQGNSA. The chain's CDR3 is CASSLGTVRTYNEQFF. For the CDR3, the DNA is TGTGCCAGCAGCTTAGGGACGGTCCGGACCTACAATGAGCAGTTCTTC.

The chain uses TRBV6-6 and TRBJ1-3; maybe TRBD1 (5 bases). Trimming pared 6 bases from V and 8 bases from J, leaving 11 bases between. This CDR3 spans 12 amino acids. CDR1 is MNHNY and CDR2 is SVGAGI in the germline V gene (reference sequence). The CDR3 DNA reads TGTGCCAGCAGCTGGGGACGGGACACCATATATTTT. This translates into CASSWGRDTIYF.

The CDR3 coding sequence is TGTGCCACTGTTTCGGGGTCGGTGTCCTACGAGCAGTACGTC. Protein sequence: CATVSGSVSYEQYV. The gene calls are TRBV28 and TRBJ2-7; D is perhaps TRBD2 (5 bases). The germline CDR1 and CDR2 sequences are MDHEN and SYDVKM. V shed 10 bases and J shed 1 base, with 17 bases lying between them. This CDR3 is 14 amino acids long.

The J gene is TRBJ2-5, the V gene TRBV6-5, with 10 bases aligning to TRBD1. Judging by the DNA end, TRBJ2-7 fits better; the J call may be wrong. The CDR3 spans 14 residues. Germline CDR1 is MNHEY and CDR2 is SVGAGI. CDR3 sequence (DNA): TGTGCCAGCAGTTACGACAGGGGGCAAGGCGAGCAGTACTTC. It yields the protein CASSYDRGQGEQYF.

In this sample, this clone turned up a few times. This sequence joins TRBV19 and TRBJ2-1; the D gene is possibly TRBD2 (5 bases). The V gene's germline CDR1 is LNHDA and CDR2 SQIVND (reference sequence). The CDR3 has 16 amino acids. Trimming stripped 5 bases from V and 0 bases from J, with 14 bases between. The CDR3 here is CASSPTKRSSYNEQFF. CDR3 nucleotide sequence: TGTGCCAGTAGTCCGACTAAGCGGAGCTCCTACAATGAGCAGTTCTTC.

The chain combines TRBV18 with TRBJ1-1; D gene ambiguous. This CDR3 is built from 14 residues. Between the trimmed V and J ends, which lost 0 bases and 1 base, there was a span of 6 bases. The germline CDR1 and CDR2 sequences are KGHSH and LQKENI. The CDR3 protein is CASSPPQANTEAFF. The CDR3 DNA sequence: TGTGCCAGCTCACCACCCCAAGCGAACACTGAAGCTTTCTTT.

CDR3 DNA: TGTGCCTGGAATTTTGGCAGGATAGCTAACTATGGCTACACCTTC. Translation: CAWNFGRIANYGYTF. The chain joins TRBV30 to TRBJ1-2; unclear D gene. V lost 4 bases and J lost 0, with 15 bases in between. Germline CDR1 reads GTSNPN; CDR2 reads SVGIG (reference sequence). The CDR3 spans 15 residues.

The chain recombines TRBV11-3 with TRBJ2-3; D is possibly TRBD2 (5 bases). Germline loops: CDR1 SGHNT, CDR2 YENEEA. The CDR3 is 19 amino acids. The V and J ends lost 1 base and 2 bases respectively, with 22 bases between them. Here the CDR3 DNA reads TGTGCCAGCAGCTTAGTAGGAATGTTAGCGTCCTTTTTCACAGATACGCAGTATTTT. Encoded protein: CASSLVGMLASFFTDTQYF. Combining the CDR3 with reference TRBV11-3 and TRBJ2-3 gives the whole variable domain EAGVVQSPRYKIIEKKQPVAFWCNPISGHNTLYWYLQNLGQGPELLIRYENEEAVDDSQLPKDRFSAERLKGVDSTLKIQPAELGDSAVYLCASSLVGMLASFFTDTQYFGPGTRLTVL.

The chain uses TRBV5-1 and TRBJ2-7; 9 bases agree with TRBD1. The CDR3 is 15 amino acids. Germline V gene lookup returns CDR1 SGHRS and CDR2 YFSETQ. J lost 2 bases, V lost 4 bases, and 7 bases had no gene match. The CDR3 here is CASSPGQGSPYEQYF. CDR3 in DNA: TGCGCCAGCAGCCCCGGACAGGGGAGTCCCTACGAGCAGTACTTC.

The chain couples TRBV30 to TRBJ1-1; 11 bases are shared with TRBD1. J was trimmed by 6 bases and V by 2 bases; bases with no gene match: 5. This CDR3 is 14 amino acids long. Germline CDR1 and CDR2: GTSNPN and SVGIG (reference sequence). CDR3 sequence: CAWSRGQGASEAFF. In DNA, the CDR3 is TGTGCCTGGAGTCGAGGACAGGGGGCGTCTGAAGCTTTCTTT.

This clone was detected a few times. V is TRBV4-3 and J is TRBJ2-7, with D perhaps TRBD1 (5 bases). The CDR3 loop spans 13 amino acids. From germline, CDR1 is LGHNA and CDR2 YSLEER. The V gene lost 1 base and the J gene lost 5 bases, with 9 bases spanning the gap. CDR3 in amino acids: CASSQVRGNEQYF. CDR3 bases: TGCGCCAGCAGCCAAGTTAGGGGCAACGAGCAGTACTTC.

The chain joins TRBV5-4 to TRBJ1-1; 7 nucleotides align to TRBD1. Germline V CDR1 and CDR2: SGHNT, YYREEE (reference sequence). The CDR3 has 15 amino acids. The V gene end was trimmed by 6 bases and the J gene end by 4 bases; junction bases not matched to a gene: 12. CDR3 protein: CASTPRQGEGTEAFF. As DNA, the CDR3 is TGTGCCAGCACCCCTAGACAGGGCGAGGGCACTGAAGCTTTCTTT.

This chain connects TRBV10-3 to TRBJ2-6; D may be TRBD2 (6 bases). Germline V CDR1 and CDR2: ENHRY, SYGVKD. V was cut by 4 bases and J by 2 bases, with 6 bases left in between. The CDR3 runs 14 residues. The CDR3 DNA is TGTGCCATCAGTGGGGAGGCTGGGGCCAACGTCCTGACTTTC. This sequence encodes CAISGEAGANVLTF.

This clone has just a few counts. J is TRBJ2-5 and V is TRBV19, with 9 bases identical to TRBD1. The CDR3 runs to 13 residues. Looked up from germline, CDR1 is LNHDA and CDR2 is SQIVND (reference sequence). V lost 8 bases, J lost 5 bases, and 6 bases stayed unmatched. CDR3 DNA: TGTGCCAGTGGACAGGGGAGAATGGAGACCCAGTACTTC. Translating it yields CASGQGRMETQYF.

The V call is TRBV7-9, the J call TRBJ2-2; TRBD1 might be the D (5 bases). CDR3 length equals 14 residues. Trimming removed 6 bases at V and 6 bases at J, with 14 bases between. Germline CDR1 and CDR2: SEHNR and FQNEAQ (reference sequence). CDR3 amino acids: CASSPLSGPGELFF. The CDR3 DNA follows: TGTGCCAGCAGTCCTCTCTCAGGGCCCGGGGAGCTGTTTTTT.

The gene calls are TRBV19 and TRBJ2-7; no definite D call. The CDR3 sequence is 13 residues long. The germline gives CDR1 LNHDA, CDR2 SQIVND (reference sequence). With 1 base removed from V and 2 bases from J, the gap between germline ends came to 6 bases. CDR3 region: CASSIGFAYEQYF. The CDR3 nucleotides are TGTGCCAGTAGTATAGGTTTTGCCTACGAGCAGTACTTC.

V and J are TRBV18 and TRBJ1-1; D not resolved. CDR3 size: 13 residues. Germline loops: CDR1 KGHSH, CDR2 LQKENI. V was pared by 6 bases and J by 1 base, with 9 bases between. CDR3 DNA: TGTGCCAGCTCCCTACAGCGGAACACTGAAGCTTTCTTT. Residues: CASSLQRNTEAFF.